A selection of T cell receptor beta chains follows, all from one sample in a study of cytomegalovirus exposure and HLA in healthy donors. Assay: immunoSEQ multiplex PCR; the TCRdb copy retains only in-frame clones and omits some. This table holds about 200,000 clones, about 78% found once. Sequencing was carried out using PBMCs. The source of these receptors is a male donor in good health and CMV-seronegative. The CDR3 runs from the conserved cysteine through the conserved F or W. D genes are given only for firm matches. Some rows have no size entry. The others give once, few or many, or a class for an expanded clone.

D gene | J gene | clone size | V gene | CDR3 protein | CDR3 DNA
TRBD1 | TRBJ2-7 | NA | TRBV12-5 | CASGLSAGTGVSYEQYF | TGTGCTAGTGGTTTGAGTGCCGGGACAGGAGTCTCCTACGAGCAGTACTTC
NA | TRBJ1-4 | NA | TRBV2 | CASQGSGGEKLFF | TGTGCCAGCCAGGGTTCAGGCGGTGAAAAACTGTTTTTT
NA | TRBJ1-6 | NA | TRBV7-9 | CASSLATVASPLHF | TGTGCCAGCAGCCTCGCGACAGTGGCTTCACCCCTCCACTTT
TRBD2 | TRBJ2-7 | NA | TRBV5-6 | CASSLLGLAGGFYEQYF | TGTGCCAGCAGCTTGTTGGGACTAGCGGGAGGCTTCTACGAGCAGTACTTC
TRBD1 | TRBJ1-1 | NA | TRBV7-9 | CASSKRQGLMNTEAFF | TGTGCCAGCAGCAAGCGACAGGGCCTTATGAACACTGAAGCTTTCTTT
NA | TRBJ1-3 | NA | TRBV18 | CASSPLETIRSGNTIYF | TGTGCCAGCTCACCATTAGAGACAATCCGTTCTGGAAACACCATATATTTT
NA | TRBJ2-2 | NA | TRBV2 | CASAKPGGFGELFF | TGTGCCAGCGCCAAACCAGGTGGCTTCGGGGAGCTGTTTTTT
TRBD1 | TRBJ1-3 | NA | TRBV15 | CATSRVGTGAGNTIYF | TGTGCCACCAGCAGAGTCGGGACAGGGGCTGGAAACACCATATATTTT
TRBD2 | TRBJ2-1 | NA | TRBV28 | CASSLGGDGNEQFF | TGTGCCAGCAGTTTAGGGGGGGATGGGAATGAGCAGTTCTTC
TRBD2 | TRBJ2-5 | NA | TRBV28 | CASSLFASGSFRETQYF | TGTGCCAGCAGTTTATTCGCTAGCGGGAGTTTTAGAGAGACCCAGTACTTC
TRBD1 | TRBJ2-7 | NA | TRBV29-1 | CSVAKGQASEQYF | TGCAGCGTTGCCAAGGGACAGGCGTCCGAGCAGTACTTC
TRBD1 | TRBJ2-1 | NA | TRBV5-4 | CASSYRGPYNEQFF | TGTGCCAGCAGCTACAGGGGGCCCTACAATGAGCAGTTCTTC
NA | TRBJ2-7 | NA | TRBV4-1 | CASSPWGGRAREGESYEQYF | TGCGCCAGCAGCCCCTGGGGGGGCAGGGCGCGCGAGGGAGAATCCTACGAGCAGTACTTC
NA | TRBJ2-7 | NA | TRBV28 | CASTLAGKKSYEQYF | TGTGCCAGCACCCTTGCAGGGAAGAAATCCTACGAGCAGTACTTC
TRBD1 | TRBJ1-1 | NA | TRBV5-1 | CASSLKGQGGNTEAFF | TGCGCCAGCAGCTTAAAGGGACAGGGGGGGAACACTGAAGCTTTCTTT
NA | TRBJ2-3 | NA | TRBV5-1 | CASSYTPSSTDTQYF | TGCGCCAGCAGCTATACACCTAGCTCCACAGATACGCAGTATTTT
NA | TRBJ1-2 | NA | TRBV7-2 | CASSLAGTNYGYTF | TGTGCCAGCAGCTTAGCGGGCACTAACTATGGCTACACCTTC
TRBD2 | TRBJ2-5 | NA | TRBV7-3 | CASSPRGVLSETQYF | TGTGCCAGCAGCCCCCGGGGGGTACTCTCAGAGACCCAGTACTTC
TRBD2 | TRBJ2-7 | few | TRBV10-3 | CAISLLAGVNEQYF | TGTGCCATCAGCCTTCTAGCGGGAGTAAACGAGCAGTACTTC
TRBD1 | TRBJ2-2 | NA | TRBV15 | CATSSGQVNTGELFF | TGTGCCACCAGCTCCGGACAGGTGAACACCGGGGAGCTGTTTTTT
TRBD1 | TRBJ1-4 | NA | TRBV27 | CASSSRGTGDREKLFF | TGTGCCAGCAGTTCACGAGGGACAGGGGATAGAGAAAAACTGTTTTTT
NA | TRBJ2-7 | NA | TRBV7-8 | CASSLGAGDEQYF | TGTGCCAGCAGCTTAGGGGCAGGGGACGAGCAGTACTTC
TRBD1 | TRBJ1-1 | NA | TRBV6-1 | CASKGTGGTEAFF | TGTGCCAGCAAAGGGACAGGGGGCACTGAAGCTTTCTTT
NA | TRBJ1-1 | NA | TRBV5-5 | CASSLGGRQVRNTEAFF | TGTGCCAGCAGCTTGGGGGGACGACAGGTTCGGAACACTGAAGCTTTCTTT
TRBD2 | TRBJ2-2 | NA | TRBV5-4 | CASSAGLAGSGGELFF | TGTGCCAGCAGCGCGGGACTAGCGGGAAGTGGCGGGGAGCTGTTTTTT
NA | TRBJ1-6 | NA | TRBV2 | CASSEARLSPLHF | TGTGCCAGCAGTGAAGCGCGATTGTCACCCCTCCACTTT
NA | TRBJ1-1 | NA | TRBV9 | CASSSSGVGTEAFF | TGTGCCAGCAGCTCCTCGGGGGTAGGAACTGAAGCTTTCTTT
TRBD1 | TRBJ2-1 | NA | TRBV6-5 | CASSYSGQGGEQFF | TGTGCCAGCAGTTACTCTGGACAGGGGGGTGAGCAGTTCTTC
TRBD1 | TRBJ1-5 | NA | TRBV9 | CASSLGGGQPQHF | TGTGCCAGCAGTTTAGGAGGGGGCCAGCCCCAGCATTTT
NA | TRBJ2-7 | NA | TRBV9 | CASSAQGAPYEQYF | TGTGCCAGCAGCGCACAGGGAGCTCCCTACGAGCAGTACTTC
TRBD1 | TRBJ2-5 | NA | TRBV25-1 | CASSELGDSMGGIEAQYF | TGTGCCAGCAGTGAATTAGGGGACAGCATGGGCGGAATAGAGGCCCAGTACTTC
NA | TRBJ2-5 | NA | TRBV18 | CASSRGLLQETQYF | TGTGCCAGCTCAAGGGGACTGCTCCAAGAGACCCAGTACTTC
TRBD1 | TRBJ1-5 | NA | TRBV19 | CASSLRQGSNQPQHF | TGTGCCAGTAGTCTGAGACAGGGGAGCAATCAGCCCCAGCATTTT